This T cell receptor (beta chain) comes out of a study of response to subunit inactivated influenza vaccine. General observations from the study: Few additional T cells are recruited per seasonal influenza vaccination, authors suggested.

Germline V gene sequence: CDR1 SGHRS, CDR2 YFSETQ. This CDR3 spans 14 amino acids. V dropped 3 bases and J dropped 5 bases, with 12 bases sitting between them. TCRdb passed the RT-PCR reads through MiXCR, listing each CDR3 protein once. Of fewer than 800,000 distinct CDR3 sequences listed, approximately 15% are singletons. On this clonotype itself: Its antigen is unknown.

The sequences come from PBMCs from blood, collected 12 days after vaccination. This TCR derives from a man over 45 who received an inactivated influenza vaccine. The rearrangement uses TRBV5-1 and TRBJ2-1; the D gene is possibly TRBD2 (6 bases). The DNA of the CDR3 is TGCGCCAGCAGCTCCCGGCGGAGGGACAATGAGCAGTTCTTC. Encoded protein: CASSSRRRDNEQFF. Using reference TRBV5-1 and TRBJ2-1 for the parts outside the CDR3, the full variable domain is KAGVTQTPRYLIKTRGQQVTLSCSPISGHRSVSWYQQTPGQGLQFLFEYFSETQRNKGNFPGRFSGRQFSNSRSEMNVSTLELGDSALYLCASSSRRRDNEQFFGPGTRLTVL.